Sequencing of this TCR beta chain was carried out in a study of shared T cell receptors in the human thymus. V shed 3 bases and J 4 bases; nucleotides not matched to a gene: 8. The CDR3 sequence is 17 residues long. Per the germline V gene, CDR1 is MNHNS and CDR2 is SASEGT. The table came from immunoSEQ multiplex PCR; TCRdb's copy has only in-frame clones and leaves some out. There are 500,000 to 550,000 clones in the sample; approximately 80% occur only once, and 0.01% to 0.015% lies in the top ten. The sample was also reused in another study, on human thymus T cells. Per that paper: Donation was from healthy Finnish infants who were having corrective surgery that addressed congenital heart defects. The source of the thymus tissue was resections taken during corrective heart surgery. Thymic and blood repertoires appeared to display a bias in their usage of V and J genes.

The V and J genes are TRBV6-1 and TRBJ2-1, with 11 bases matching TRBD2. The source is a boy younger than two with a congenital heart defect. Sample: thymocytes. Here the CDR3 reads CASSDRLAGGGYNEQFF. Written as DNA, the CDR3 is TGTGCCAGCAGTGATCGTCTAGCGGGAGGAGGGTACAATGAGCAGTTCTTC.